This T cell receptor beta chain was captured in a study of blood T cell repertoires in COVID-19. Study details: Acute and convalescent COVID-19 samples came from the United States, Italy and Spain. PBMCs, B-cell-depleted T cells, or T cells were the source of the cDNA or gDNA that made up the material.

Seattle's cohort entered during active infection and was followed longitudinally. TCRdb's copy holds only in-frame clones and misses some; the assay was immunoSEQ multiplex PCR. The table includes 200,000 to 300,000 clones, roughly 80% detected once. Sequenced: peripheral blood. This clonotype was sampled from an elderly woman with COVID-19, enrolled during active disease.

The CDR3 nucleotides read TGTGCCTGGAGTTTAGGGGGCGCTGGTCAGCCCCAGCATTTT. Its translation: CAWSLGGAGQPQHF. The chain links TRBV30 to TRBJ1-5; TRBD1 aligns across 7 bases. This CDR3 comprises 14 residues. Looked up from germline, CDR1 is GTSNPN and CDR2 is SVGIG (reference sequence). The junction had 7 bases not matched to a gene; V was cut back by 2 bases and J by 6 bases.